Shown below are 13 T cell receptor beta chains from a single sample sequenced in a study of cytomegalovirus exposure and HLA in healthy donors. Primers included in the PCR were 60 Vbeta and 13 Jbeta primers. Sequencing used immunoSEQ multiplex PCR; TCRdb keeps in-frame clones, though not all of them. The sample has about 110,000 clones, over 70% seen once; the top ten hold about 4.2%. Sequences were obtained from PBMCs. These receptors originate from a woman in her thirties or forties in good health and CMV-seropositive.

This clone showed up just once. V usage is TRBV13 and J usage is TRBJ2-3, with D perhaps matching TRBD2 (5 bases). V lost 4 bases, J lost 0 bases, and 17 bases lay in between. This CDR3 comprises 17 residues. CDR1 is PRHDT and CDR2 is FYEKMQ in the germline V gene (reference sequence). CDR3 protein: CASSSSGWLASTDTQYF. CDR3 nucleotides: TGTGCCAGCAGCTCCTCAGGTTGGCTAGCCAGCACAGATACGCAGTATTTT.

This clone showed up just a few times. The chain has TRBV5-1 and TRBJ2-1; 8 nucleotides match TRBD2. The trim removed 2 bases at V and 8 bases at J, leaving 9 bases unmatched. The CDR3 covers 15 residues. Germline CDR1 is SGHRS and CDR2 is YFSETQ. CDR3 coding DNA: TGCGCCAGCAGCTTAGCGGGAGTGGAAAGGGATGAGCAGTTCTTC. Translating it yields CASSLAGVERDEQFF.

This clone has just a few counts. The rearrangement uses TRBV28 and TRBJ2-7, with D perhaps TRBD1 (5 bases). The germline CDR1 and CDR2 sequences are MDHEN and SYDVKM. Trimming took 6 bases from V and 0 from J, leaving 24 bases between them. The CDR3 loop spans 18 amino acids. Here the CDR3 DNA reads TGTGCCAGCAGCCCCCAGGGCCTCGGGTATCGGTACTCCTACGAGCAGTACTTC. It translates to CASSPQGLGYRYSYEQYF. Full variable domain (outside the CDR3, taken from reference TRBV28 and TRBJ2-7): DVKVTQSSRYLVKRTGEKVFLECVQDMDHENMFWYRQDPGLGLRLIYFSYDVKMKEKGDIPEGYSVSREKKERFSLILESASTNQTSMYLCASSPQGLGYRYSYEQYFGPGTRLTVT.

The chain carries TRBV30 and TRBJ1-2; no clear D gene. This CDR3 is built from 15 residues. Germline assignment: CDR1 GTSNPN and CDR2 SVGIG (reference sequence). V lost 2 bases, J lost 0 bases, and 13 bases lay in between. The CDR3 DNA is TGTGCCTGGAGTCCACTCTGGTTAGCTAACTATGGCTACACCTTC. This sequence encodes CAWSPLWLANYGYTF. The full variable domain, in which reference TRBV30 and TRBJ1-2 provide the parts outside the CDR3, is SQTIHQWPATLVQPVGSPLSLECTVEGTSNPNLYWYRQAAGRGLQLLFYSVGIGQISSEVPQNLSASRPQDRQFILSSKKLLLSDSGFYLCAWSPLWLANYGYTFGSGTRLTVV.

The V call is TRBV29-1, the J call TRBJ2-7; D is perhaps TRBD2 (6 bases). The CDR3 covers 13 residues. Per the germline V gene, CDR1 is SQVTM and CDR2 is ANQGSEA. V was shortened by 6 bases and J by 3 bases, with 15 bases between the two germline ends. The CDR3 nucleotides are TGCAGCGTCAGGAGGAGGGATAGCTACGAGCAGTACTTC. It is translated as CSVRRRDSYEQYF.

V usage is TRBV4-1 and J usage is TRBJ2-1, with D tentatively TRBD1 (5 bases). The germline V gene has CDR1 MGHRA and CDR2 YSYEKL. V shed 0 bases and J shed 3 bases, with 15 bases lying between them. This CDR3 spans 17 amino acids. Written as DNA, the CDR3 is TGCGCCAGCAGCCAAGAAAGAAGGGGTCTCCACTACAATGAGCAGTTCTTC. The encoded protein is CASSQERRGLHYNEQFF.

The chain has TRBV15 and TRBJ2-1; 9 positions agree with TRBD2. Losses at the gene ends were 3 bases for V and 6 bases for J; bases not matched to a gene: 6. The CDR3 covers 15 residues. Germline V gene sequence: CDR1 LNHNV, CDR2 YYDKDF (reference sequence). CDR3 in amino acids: CATSRMGLAFNEQFF. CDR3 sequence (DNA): TGTGCCACCAGCAGGATGGGACTAGCTTTCAATGAGCAGTTCTTC.

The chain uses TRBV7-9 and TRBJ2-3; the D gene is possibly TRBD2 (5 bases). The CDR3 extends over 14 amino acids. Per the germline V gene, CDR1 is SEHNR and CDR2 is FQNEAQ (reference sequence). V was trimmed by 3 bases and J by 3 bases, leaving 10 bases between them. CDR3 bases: TGTGCCAGCAGCTTCCAGTGGGAGACAGATACGCAGTATTTT. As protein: CASSFQWETDTQYF.

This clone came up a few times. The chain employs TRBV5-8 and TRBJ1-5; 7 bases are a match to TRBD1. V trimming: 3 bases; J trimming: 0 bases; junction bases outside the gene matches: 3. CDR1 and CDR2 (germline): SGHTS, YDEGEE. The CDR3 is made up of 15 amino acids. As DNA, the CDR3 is TGTGCCAGCAGCTCGGGACAGTATAGCAATCAGCCCCAGCATTTT. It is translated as CASSSGQYSNQPQHF.

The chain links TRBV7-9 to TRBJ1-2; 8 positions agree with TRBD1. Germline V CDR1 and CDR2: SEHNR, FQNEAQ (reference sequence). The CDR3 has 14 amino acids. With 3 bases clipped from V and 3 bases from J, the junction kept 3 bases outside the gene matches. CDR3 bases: TGTGCCAGCAGCTTGACAGGGGCGGACTATGGCTACACCTTC. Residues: CASSLTGADYGYTF. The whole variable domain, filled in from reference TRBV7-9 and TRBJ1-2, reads DTGVSQNPRHKITKRGQNVTFRCDPISEHNRLYWYRQTLGQGPEFLTYFQNEAQLEKSRLLSDRFSAERPKGSFSTLEIQRTEQGDSAMYLCASSLTGADYGYTFGSGTRLTVV.

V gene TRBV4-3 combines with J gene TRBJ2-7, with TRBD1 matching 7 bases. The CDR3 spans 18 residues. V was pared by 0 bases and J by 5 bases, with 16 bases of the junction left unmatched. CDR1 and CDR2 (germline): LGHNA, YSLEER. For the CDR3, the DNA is TGCGCCAGCAGCCAAGATCTCTCGACAGGGAGTGGTGGAAACGAGCAGTACTTC. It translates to CASSQDLSTGSGGNEQYF.

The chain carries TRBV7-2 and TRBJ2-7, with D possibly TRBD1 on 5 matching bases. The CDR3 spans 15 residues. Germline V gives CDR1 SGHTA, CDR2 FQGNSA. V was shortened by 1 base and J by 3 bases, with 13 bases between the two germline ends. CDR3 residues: CASSLGQGGGYEQYF. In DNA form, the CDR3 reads TGTGCCAGCAGCTTAGGTCAGGGCGGTGGCTACGAGCAGTACTTC.

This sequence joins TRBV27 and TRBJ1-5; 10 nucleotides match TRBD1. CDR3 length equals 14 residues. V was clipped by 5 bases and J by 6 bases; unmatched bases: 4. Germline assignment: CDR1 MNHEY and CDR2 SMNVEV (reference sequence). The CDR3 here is CASSRDRGRQPQHF. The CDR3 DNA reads TGTGCCAGCAGTAGGGACAGGGGCCGTCAGCCCCAGCATTTT.